These T cell receptor beta chains were read from a single sample in a study of shared clonotypes between healthy human individuals. Assay used: immunoSEQ multiplex PCR; TCRdb lists only in-frame clones, some missing. The data contain 900,000 to 1,200,000 clones, more than 75% of them singletons. The sample comprised memory CD4+ T cells from PBMCs. The receptors were gathered from a man younger than 30 in good health. Some clones in this sample may be carry-over from other donors' samples. CDR3s include the opening cysteine and the closing phenylalanine or tryptophan. The D gene is left open where the match is weak. Size is stated for part of the rows, as once, few or many counts, or as a class when the clone is expanded.

abundance	v_gene	j_gene	d_gene	CDR3nt	CDR3aa
.	TRBV5-1	TRBJ1-4	.	TGCGCCAGCAGCTCCCAGGGGTTGGGTAGAGAAAAACTGTTTTTT	CASSSQGLGREKLFF
.	TRBV7-3	TRBJ2-1	.	TGTGCCAGCAGCCCCATCAGTGGTAGTTACAATGAGCAGTTCTTC	CASSPISGSYNEQFF
.	TRBV5-1	TRBJ1-1	.	TGCGCCAGCAGCTTGGACGGGACATTTGAACTAGCTTTCTTT	CASSLDGTFELAFF
.	TRBV5-4	TRBJ2-7	.	TGTGCCAGCAGCGTGGACTCCTACGAGCAGTACTTC	CASSVDSYEQYF
many	TRBV9	TRBJ2-1	.	TGTGCCAGCAGCGAATCGGGGGGCCTTTACAATGAGCAGTTCTTC	CASSESGGLYNEQFF
.	TRBV4-2	TRBJ2-7	.	TGTGCCAGCAGCCAAGAGGGCCCCGAGCAGTACTTC	CASSQEGPEQYF
.	TRBV6-7	TRBJ1-5	TRBD1	TGTGCCAGCAGTTACGAGGGGGCATGCAATCAGCCCCAGCATTTT	CASSYEGACNQPQHF
.	TRBV25-1	TRBJ1-5	TRBD1	TGTGCCAGCAGTGAGACAGGGGGGAGGCATCAGCCCCAGCATTTT	CASSETGGRHQPQHF
.	TRBV18	TRBJ1-1	.	TGTGCCAGCTCGCCACAGGGTTGGACTGAAGCTTTCTTT	CASSPQGWTEAFF
.	TRBV19	TRBJ2-7	TRBD1	TGTGCCAGTAGTCCTCCGGGACAGAAGGACGAGCAGTACTTC	CASSPPGQKDEQYF
.	TRBV10-3	TRBJ2-3	.	TGTGCCACCTCTCCCGGGAGCGGCACAGATACGCAGTATTTT	CATSPGSGTDTQYF
.	TRBV7-2	TRBJ1-1	.	TGTGCCAGCAGCCCAGATGTGGCGGCTGAAGCTTTCTTT	CASSPDVAAEAFF
.	TRBV7-6	TRBJ2-1	.	TGTGCCAGCAGCTTAGGGGGACGAAACTCCTACAATGAGCAGTTCTTC	CASSLGGRNSYNEQFF
few	TRBV4-1	TRBJ1-5	.	TGCGCCAGCAGCCAAGCCAGAGGTTATAGCAATCAGCCCCAGCATTTT	CASSQARGYSNQPQHF
.	TRBV5-1	TRBJ2-7	TRBD2	TGCGCCAGCAGCTTGGGGGGACTAGATTTCTACGAGCAGTACTTC	CASSLGGLDFYEQYF
.	TRBV6-1	TRBJ2-3	.	TGTGCCAGCAGTCTCGGTCCTGCTAGCACAGATACGCAGTATTTT	CASSLGPASTDTQYF
.	TRBV7-8	TRBJ2-3	.	TGTGCCAGCAGCCCCCGACTGAAATACACAGATACGCAGTATTTT	CASSPRLKYTDTQYF
once	TRBV29-1	TRBJ2-7	TRBD1	TGCAGCGTTGAAAATCCCGAGACAGGGCGCGAGCAGTACTTC	CSVENPETGREQYF
.	TRBV16	TRBJ2-1	TRBD1	TGTGCCAGCAGCCAGTATTTGGGACAGGGAAGTGAGCAGTTCTTC	CASSQYLGQGSEQFF
once	TRBV30	TRBJ2-6	.	TGTGCCTGGAGCGGTGGTCTGGCCAACGTCCTGACTTTC	CAWSGGLANVLTF
.	TRBV6-1	TRBJ1-3	TRBD1	TGTGCCAGCACCCGGACAGGGGAATCTGGAAACACCATATATTTT	CASTRTGESGNTIYF
.	TRBV28	TRBJ1-5	.	TGTGCCAGCAGCGCGATTCAGGGATTTCGGCCCCAGCATTTT	CASSAIQGFRPQHF
.	TRBV28	TRBJ1-2	TRBD1	TGTGCCAGCAGTAAACCGGGACAGGGGGCTGTTGGCTACACCTTC	CASSKPGQGAVGYTF
.	TRBV30	TRBJ1-2	.	TGTGCCTGGAGGACAGAAATTGGCTACACCTTC	CAWRTEIGYTF
.	TRBV5-1	TRBJ2-7	.	TGCGCCAGCAGCCTCCAGAGCGAGCAGTACTTC	CASSLQSEQYF
.	TRBV9	TRBJ1-2	.	TGTGCCAGCAGCGTAGGCCCTGGGGAGGCCGGTAACTATGGCTACACCTTC	CASSVGPGEAGNYGYTF
.	TRBV6-5	TRBJ2-5	TRBD2	TGTGCCAGCACCGCCGGGACTAGGGCTACGGAGCAGTACTTC	CASTAGTRATEQYF
.	TRBV5-6	TRBJ2-5	.	TGTGCCAGCAGCGGGGGAGGATGGGGCGCGGAGACCCAGTACTTC	CASSGGGWGAETQYF
.	TRBV5-1	TRBJ1-5	.	TGCGCCAGCAGCTTGGGACAGGAGGGTCAGCCCCAGCATTTT	CASSLGQEGQPQHF
few	TRBV4-1	TRBJ1-2	.	TGCGCCAGCAGCTCCCAGGCAGGGGAGGTTGGCTATGGCTACACCTTC	CASSSQAGEVGYGYTF
.	TRBV6-5	TRBJ1-4	.	TGTGCCAGCAGTTACTCAAGGCAGATTAAGAAACTGTTTTTT	CASSYSRQIKKLFF
.	TRBV9	TRBJ2-7	.	TGTGCCAGCAGCACCCAGCCATCCTACGAGCAGTACTTC	CASSTQPSYEQYF
.	TRBV30	TRBJ1-2	TRBD1	TGTGCCTGGAGACAGGGGGCTGGCTATGGCTACACCTTC	CAWRQGAGYGYTF
once	TRBV9	TRBJ2-7	.	TGTGCCAGCAGCGCCAGCCCCTTGACGGGCTACGAGCAGTACTTC	CASSASPLTGYEQYF
.	TRBV4-3	TRBJ2-5	.	TGCGCCAGCAGCCAAGATAGCACCCAGTACTTC	CASSQDSTQYF
.	TRBV6-1	TRBJ1-4	.	TGTGCCAGCACTCCGGCCTTGGGGCCAAATGAAAAACTGTTTTTT	CASTPALGPNEKLFF
.	TRBV27	TRBJ2-7	.	TGTGCCAGCAGTCGGACAGTTACCTACGAGCAGTACTTC	CASSRTVTYEQYF
few	TRBV28	TRBJ1-2	.	TGTGCCAGCAGTTTGGCCCTCCGAGGCTACACCTTC	CASSLALRGYTF
.	TRBV5-1	TRBJ2-7	.	TGCGCCAGCAGCTTGATGTCGGATTACGAGCAGTACTTC	CASSLMSDYEQYF
.	TRBV27	TRBJ2-5	.	TGTGCCAGCAGCCCGCTAGAGGATCAAGAGACCCAGTACTTC	CASSPLEDQETQYF
.	TRBV10-3	TRBJ2-7	.	TGTGCCATCAGTGATTCGGGAAACTACGAGCAGTACTTC	CAISDSGNYEQYF
.	TRBV4-2	TRBJ2-7	TRBD1	TGTGCCAGCAGCCAAGAAGGGGACAGGGCCTCATGGAGCCAGTACTTC	CASSQEGDRASWSQYF
.	TRBV5-1	TRBJ2-2	.	TGCGCCAGCAGCCAAGGAGACCTCTACACCGGGGAGCTGTTTTTT	CASSQGDLYTGELFF
.	TRBV4-3	TRBJ2-7	.	TGCGCCAGCAGCCAGAGAGTGGGAGCCGCCGAGCAGTACTTC	CASSQRVGAAEQYF
.	TRBV29-1	TRBJ2-1	.	TGCAGCGTTGTTCGGGGCTCCTACAATGAGCAGTTCTTC	CSVVRGSYNEQFF
.	TRBV7-2	TRBJ2-7	TRBD1	TGTGCCAGCAGCCAAGGACAGGGGAACGAGCAGTACTTC	CASSQGQGNEQYF
.	TRBV5-1	TRBJ2-2	TRBD2	TGCGCCAGCAGCTTGGCTGGCGGGCGGGAGACCGGGGAGCTGTTTTTT	CASSLAGGRETGELFF
.	TRBV27	TRBJ1-2	.	TGTGCCAGCAGTTTATCGGCCGTTGGGGGGTCCTATGGCTACACCTTC	CASSLSAVGGSYGYTF
.	TRBV12-5	TRBJ2-1	.	TGTGCTAGTGGCGGCGGATTGTCGGGTGAGCAGTTCTTC	CASGGGLSGEQFF
.	TRBV19	TRBJ2-7	TRBD1	TGTGCCAGTAGTATGGGGACAGGGAGCTGGAACGAGCAGTACTTC	CASSMGTGSWNEQYF
many	TRBV2	TRBJ2-2	.	TGTGCCAGCACGATAGGGGGATCCGGGGAGCTGTTTTTT	CASTIGGSGELFF
.	TRBV7-8	TRBJ1-5	.	TGTGCCAGCAGCATCCTAAGGGATCAGCCCCAGCATTTT	CASSILRDQPQHF
.	TRBV6-1	TRBJ2-1	.	TGTGCCAGCAGGGACGTGCAGGGTTACAATGAGCAGTTCTTC	CASRDVQGYNEQFF
.	TRBV11-1	TRBJ2-1	.	TGTGCCAGCAGCTTACTACCCGGGGGCGATGAGCAGTTCTTC	CASSLLPGGDEQFF
.	TRBV27	TRBJ2-7	TRBD1	TGTGCCAGCAGGGGGACAGGGTACACCTACGAGCAGTACTTC	CASRGTGYTYEQYF
.	TRBV21-1	TRBJ2-1	.	TGTGCCAGCAGCAAAGCCTTTTACATACCGGGAGGCTCCTACAATGAGCAGTTCTTC	CASSKAFYIPGGSYNEQFF
many	TRBV4-1	TRBJ2-6	TRBD2	TGCGCCAGCAGCCAAGGTCTGAGGACTAGCGGGAGTTCTTACGGGGCCAACGTCCTGACTTTC	CASSQGLRTSGSSYGANVLTF